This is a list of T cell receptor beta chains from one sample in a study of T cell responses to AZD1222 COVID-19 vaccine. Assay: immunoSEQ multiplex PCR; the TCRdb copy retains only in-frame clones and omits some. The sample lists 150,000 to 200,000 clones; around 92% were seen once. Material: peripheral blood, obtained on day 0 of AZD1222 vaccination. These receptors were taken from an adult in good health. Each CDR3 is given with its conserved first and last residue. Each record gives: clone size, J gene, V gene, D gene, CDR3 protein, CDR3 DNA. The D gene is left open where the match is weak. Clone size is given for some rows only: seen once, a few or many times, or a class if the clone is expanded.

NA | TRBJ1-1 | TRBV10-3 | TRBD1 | CAISEGQGYNTEAFF | TGTGCCATCAGTGAGGGACAGGGGTACAACACTGAAGCTTTCTTT
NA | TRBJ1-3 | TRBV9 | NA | CASSVAGTVGNTIYF | TGTGCCAGCAGCGTAGCAGGAACAGTCGGAAACACCATATATTTT
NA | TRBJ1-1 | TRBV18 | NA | CASSPPGAYLNTEAFF | TGTGCCAGCTCACCACCGGGAGCTTACCTGAACACTGAAGCTTTCTTT
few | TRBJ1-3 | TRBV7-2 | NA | CASSPPGQISGNTIYF | TGTGCCAGCAGCCCCCCTGGACAGATCTCTGGAAACACCATATATTTT
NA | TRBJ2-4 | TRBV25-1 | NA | CASSDELAKNIQYF | TGTGCCAGCAGTGACGAACTAGCCAAAAACATTCAGTACTTC
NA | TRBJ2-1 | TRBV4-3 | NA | CASSQDRSYNEQFF | TGCGCCAGCAGCCAAGATCGAAGCTACAATGAGCAGTTCTTC
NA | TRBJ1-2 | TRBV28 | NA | CASSYERSAGYTF | TGTGCCAGCAGCTACGAGAGGTCCGCTGGCTACACCTTC
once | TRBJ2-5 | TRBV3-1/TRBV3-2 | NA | CASSPQGPAPTQYF | TGTGCCAGCAGCCCTCAAGGGCCAGCGCCGACCCAGTACTTC
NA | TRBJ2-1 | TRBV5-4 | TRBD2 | CASSTSGAGVSYNEQFF | TGTGCCAGCAGTACTAGCGGTGCGGGGGTTTCCTACAATGAGCAGTTCTTC
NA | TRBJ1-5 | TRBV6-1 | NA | CASSEKMGRYSNQPQHF | TGTGCCAGCAGTGAAAAGATGGGAAGGTATAGCAATCAGCCCCAGCATTTT
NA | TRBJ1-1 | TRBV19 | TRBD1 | CASSTGGEFTEAFF | TGTGCCAGTTCGACAGGGGGAGAATTCACTGAAGCTTTCTTT
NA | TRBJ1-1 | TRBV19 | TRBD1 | CASSIQGAGNTEAFF | TGTGCCAGTAGTATTCAGGGGGCCGGAAACACTGAAGCTTTCTTT
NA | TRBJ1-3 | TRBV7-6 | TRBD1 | CASSAPGQGATRSGNTIYF | TGTGCCAGCAGCGCACCGGGACAGGGGGCTACTCGCTCTGGAAACACCATATATTTT
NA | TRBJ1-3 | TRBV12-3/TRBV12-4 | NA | CASSQGPGNTIYF | TGTGCCAGTTCCCAGGGGCCCGGAAACACCATATATTTT
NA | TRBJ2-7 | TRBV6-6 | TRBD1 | CASSSQDRGTYEQYF | TGTGCCAGCAGCTCCCAGGACAGGGGGACCTACGAGCAGTACTTC
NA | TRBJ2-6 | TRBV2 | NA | CASSEEGVGANVLTF | TGTGCCAGCAGTGAAGAGGGGGTAGGGGCCAACGTCCTGACTTTC
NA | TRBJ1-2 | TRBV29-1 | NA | CSAGSAGYGYTF | TGCAGCGCAGGGAGCGCAGGCTATGGCTACACCTTC
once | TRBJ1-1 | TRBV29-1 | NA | CSVGPLNTEAFF | TGCAGCGTTGGACCGTTGAACACTGAAGCTTTCTTT
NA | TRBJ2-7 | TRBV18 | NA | CASSKEPVPVGKQYF | TGTGCCAGCTCGAAGGAGCCCGTACCGGTGGGGAAGCAGTACTTC
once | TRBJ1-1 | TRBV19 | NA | CASSIGQSLNTEAFF | TGTGCCAGTAGTATCGGTCAATCCCTGAACACTGAAGCTTTCTTT
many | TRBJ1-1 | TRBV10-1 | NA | CASSGPGKLGSTEAFF | TGCGCCAGCAGCGGGCCCGGGAAACTCGGGAGCACTGAAGCTTTCTTT
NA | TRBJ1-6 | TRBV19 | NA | CASSIERSYNSPLHF | TGTGCCAGTAGTATTGAGAGATCCTATAATTCACCCCTCCACTTT
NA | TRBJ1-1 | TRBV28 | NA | CASSLPGTANTEAFF | TGTGCCAGCAGTCTCCCCGGGACGGCGAACACTGAAGCTTTCTTT
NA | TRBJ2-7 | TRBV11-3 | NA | CASSHHGDYEQYF | TGTGCCAGCAGCCACCACGGAGACTACGAGCAGTACTTC
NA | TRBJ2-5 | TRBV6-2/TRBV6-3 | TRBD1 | CASSPDRGLGETQYF | TGTGCCAGCAGTCCGGACAGGGGGCTTGGGGAGACCCAGTACTTC